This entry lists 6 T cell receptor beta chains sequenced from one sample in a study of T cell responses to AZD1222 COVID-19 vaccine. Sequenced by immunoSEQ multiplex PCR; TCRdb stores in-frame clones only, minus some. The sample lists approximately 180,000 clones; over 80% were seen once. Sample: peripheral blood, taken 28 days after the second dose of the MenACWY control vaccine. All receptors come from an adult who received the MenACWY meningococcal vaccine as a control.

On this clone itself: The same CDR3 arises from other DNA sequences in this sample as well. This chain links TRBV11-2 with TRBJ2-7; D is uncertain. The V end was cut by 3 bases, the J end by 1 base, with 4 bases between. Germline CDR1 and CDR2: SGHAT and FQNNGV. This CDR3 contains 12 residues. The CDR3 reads CASSFSSYEQYF. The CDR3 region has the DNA TGTGCCAGCAGCTTTTCATCCTACGAGCAGTACTTC.

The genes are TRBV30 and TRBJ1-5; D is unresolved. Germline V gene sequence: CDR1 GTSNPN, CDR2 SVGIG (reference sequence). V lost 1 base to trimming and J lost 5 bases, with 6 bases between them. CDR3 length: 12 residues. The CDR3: CAWSGVDQPQHF. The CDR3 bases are TGTGCCTGGAGTGGTGTCGATCAGCCCCAGCATTTT.

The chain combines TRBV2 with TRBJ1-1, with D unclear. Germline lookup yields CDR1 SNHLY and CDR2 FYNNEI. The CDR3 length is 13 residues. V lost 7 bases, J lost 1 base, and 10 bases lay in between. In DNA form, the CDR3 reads TGTGCCAGCATCGTCGATGGGAACACTGAAGCTTTCTTT. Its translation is CASIVDGNTEAFF.

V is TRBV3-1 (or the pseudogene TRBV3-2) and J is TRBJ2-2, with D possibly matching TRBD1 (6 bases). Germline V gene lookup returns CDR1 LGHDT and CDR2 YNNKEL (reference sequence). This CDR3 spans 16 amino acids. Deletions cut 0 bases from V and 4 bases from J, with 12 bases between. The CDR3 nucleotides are TGTGCCAGCAGCCAAGAGGGACATATCATCACCGGGGAGCTGTTTTTT. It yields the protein CASSQEGHIITGELFF.

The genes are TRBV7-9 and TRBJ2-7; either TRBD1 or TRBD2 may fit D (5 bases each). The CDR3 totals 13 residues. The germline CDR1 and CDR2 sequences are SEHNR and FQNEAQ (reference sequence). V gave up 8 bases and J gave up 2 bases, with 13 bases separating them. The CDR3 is CASRVEGPYEQYF. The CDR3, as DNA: TGTGCCAGCCGGGTTGAGGGACCCTACGAGCAGTACTTC.

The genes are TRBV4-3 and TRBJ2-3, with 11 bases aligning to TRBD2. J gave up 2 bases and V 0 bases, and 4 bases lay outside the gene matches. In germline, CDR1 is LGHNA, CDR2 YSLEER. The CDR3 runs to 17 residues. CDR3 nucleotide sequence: TGCGCCAGCAGCCAAGATCCACTAGCGGGAGCCACAGATACGCAGTATTTT. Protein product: CASSQDPLAGATDTQYF.